This T cell receptor beta chain was identified during a study of T cell repertoires in cytomegalovirus infection. Study details: Alongside well-studied HLA-B-restricted CMV epitopes, recently identified HLA-C-restricted CMV epitopes were also used. Public signatures in TCR beta pointed to CMV infection and matching HLA type. The study, taken as a whole, reports: Dominating the ex vivo response were TCR beta clonotypes that were CMV-specific and HLA-C-restricted. Adding up the frequency of public TCR beta families identified people who carried CMV plus the relevant HLA.

The CDR3 totals 13 residues. CDR1 and CDR2 from the germline V gene are SGHTA and FQGTGA. The V and J ends lost 5 bases and 2 bases, in that order; junction bases with no gene match: 2. This clonotype was counted at least ten times. As yet, its antigen is unknown. TCRdb called the reads again in MiXCR, with one record for every CDR3 protein. The table lists tens of thousands of distinct CDR3 sequences, 20% to 30% of them singletons. The clonotype originates from a human donor in good health (CMV status not recorded). Some clones in this sample may be carry-over from other donors' samples. The chain links TRBV7-3 to TRBJ2-7; 8 bases map to TRBD1. Sequences were derived from CD8+ T cells from cultured PBMCs, sampled from culture after CMV antigen stimulation. The CDR3 reads CASSRGQAYEQYF. CDR3 DNA: TGTGCCAGCAGCCGGGGACAGGCCTACGAGCAGTACTTC.